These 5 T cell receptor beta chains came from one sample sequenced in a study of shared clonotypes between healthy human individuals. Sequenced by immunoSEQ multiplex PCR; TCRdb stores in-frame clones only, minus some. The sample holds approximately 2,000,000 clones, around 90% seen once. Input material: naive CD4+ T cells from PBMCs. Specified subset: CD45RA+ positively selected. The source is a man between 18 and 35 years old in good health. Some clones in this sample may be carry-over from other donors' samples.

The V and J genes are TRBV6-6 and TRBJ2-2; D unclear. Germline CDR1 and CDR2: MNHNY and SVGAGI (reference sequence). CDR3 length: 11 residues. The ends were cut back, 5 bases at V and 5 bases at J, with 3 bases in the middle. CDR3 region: CASSETGELFF. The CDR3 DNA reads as TGTGCCAGCAGTGAGACCGGGGAGCTGTTTTTT.

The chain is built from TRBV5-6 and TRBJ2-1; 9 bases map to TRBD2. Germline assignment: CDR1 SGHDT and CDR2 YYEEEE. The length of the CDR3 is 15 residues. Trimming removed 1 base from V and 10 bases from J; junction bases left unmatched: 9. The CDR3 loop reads CASSLRGLAREEQFF. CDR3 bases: TGTGCCAGCAGCTTGCGGGGACTAGCACGAGAGGAGCAGTTCTTC.

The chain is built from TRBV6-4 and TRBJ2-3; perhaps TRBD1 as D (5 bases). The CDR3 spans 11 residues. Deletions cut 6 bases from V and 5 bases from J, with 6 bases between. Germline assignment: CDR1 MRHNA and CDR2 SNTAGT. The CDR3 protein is CASRRGDTQYF. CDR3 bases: TGTGCCAGCAGAAGGGGAGATACGCAGTATTTT.

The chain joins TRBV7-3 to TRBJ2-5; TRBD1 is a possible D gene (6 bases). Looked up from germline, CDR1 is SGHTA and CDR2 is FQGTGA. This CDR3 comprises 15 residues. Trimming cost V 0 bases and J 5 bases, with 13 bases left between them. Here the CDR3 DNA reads TGTGCCAGCAGCTTAACTCTTAGGGGGACGGAGACCCAGTACTTC. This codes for CASSLTLRGTETQYF.

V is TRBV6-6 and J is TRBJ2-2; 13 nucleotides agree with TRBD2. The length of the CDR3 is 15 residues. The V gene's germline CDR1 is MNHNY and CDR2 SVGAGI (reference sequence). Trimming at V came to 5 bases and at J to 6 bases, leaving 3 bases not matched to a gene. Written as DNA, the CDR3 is TGTGCCAGCAGTGTGACTAGCGGGAGGTCCGGGGAGCTGTTTTTT. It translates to CASSVTSGRSGELFF.